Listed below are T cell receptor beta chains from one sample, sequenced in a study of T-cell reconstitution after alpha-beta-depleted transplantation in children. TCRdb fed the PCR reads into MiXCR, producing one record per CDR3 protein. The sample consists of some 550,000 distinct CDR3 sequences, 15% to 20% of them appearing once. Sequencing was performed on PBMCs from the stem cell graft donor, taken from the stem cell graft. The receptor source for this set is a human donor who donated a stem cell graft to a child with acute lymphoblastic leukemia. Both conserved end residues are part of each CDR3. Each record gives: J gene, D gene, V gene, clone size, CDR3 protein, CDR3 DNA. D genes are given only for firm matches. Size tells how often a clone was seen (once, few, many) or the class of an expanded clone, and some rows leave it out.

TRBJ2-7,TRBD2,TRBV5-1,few,CASSRTLAGVGYEQYF,TGCGCCAGCAGCAGGACCCTAGCGGGAGTTGGCTACGAGCAGTACTTC
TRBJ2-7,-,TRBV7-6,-,CASSLGQALSAYEQYF,TGTGCCAGCAGCTTAGGCCAGGCCCTATCAGCCTACGAGCAGTACTTC
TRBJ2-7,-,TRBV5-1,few,CASSLAGIYYEQYF,TGCGCCAGCAGCTTGGCTGGCATCTACTACGAGCAGTACTTC
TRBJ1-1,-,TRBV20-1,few,CSARAPGLTEAFF,TGCAGTGCTAGAGCCCCGGGACTTACTGAAGCTTTCTTT
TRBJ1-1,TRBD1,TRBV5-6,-,CASSTNRGQYTEAFF,TGTGCCAGCAGCACAAACAGGGGGCAGTACACTGAAGCTTTCTTT
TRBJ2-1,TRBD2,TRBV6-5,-,CASSYGAGGNEQFF,TGTGCCAGCAGTTACGGAGCGGGAGGCAATGAGCAGTTCTTC
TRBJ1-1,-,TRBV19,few,CASSIEGAGATEAFF,TGTGCCAGTAGTATAGAAGGGGCAGGGGCCACTGAAGCTTTCTTT
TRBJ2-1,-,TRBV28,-,CASSASGSRSYNEQFF,TGTGCCAGCAGTGCTTCGGGGAGCCGCTCCTACAATGAGCAGTTCTTC
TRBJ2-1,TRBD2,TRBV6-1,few,CASSSPGTSGSPSYNEQFF,TGTGCCAGCAGTAGCCCAGGGACTAGCGGGAGCCCTTCCTACAATGAGCAGTTCTTC
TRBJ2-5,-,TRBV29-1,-,CSSTYGRQGKIYQETQYF,TGCAGCTCAACCTATGGGCGCCAGGGGAAGATCTACCAAGAGACCCAGTACTTC
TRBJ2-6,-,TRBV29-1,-,CSVGRTGANVLTF,TGCAGCGTGGGACGGACTGGGGCCAACGTCCTGACTTTC
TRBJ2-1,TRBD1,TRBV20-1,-,CSARAHGDSSYNEQFF,TGCAGTGCTAGGGCCCATGGGGACAGTTCATACAATGAGCAGTTCTTC
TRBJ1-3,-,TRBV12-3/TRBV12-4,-,CASSLTRDGGNTIYF,TGTGCCAGCAGTTTGACCAGAGATGGGGGAAACACCATATATTTT
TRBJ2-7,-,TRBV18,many,CASSLGELPYEQYF,TGTGCCAGCTCACTGGGGGAGTTGCCCTACGAGCAGTACTTC
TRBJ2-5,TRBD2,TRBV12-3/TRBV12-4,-,CASSLAHPGLEEQETQYF,TGTGCCAGCAGTTTAGCCCATCCGGGACTAGAGGAACAAGAGACCCAGTACTTC
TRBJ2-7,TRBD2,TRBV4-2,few,CASSQEETSGYYEQYF,TGTGCCAGCAGCCAAGAGGAAACTAGCGGGTACTACGAGCAGTACTTC
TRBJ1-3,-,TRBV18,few,CASSPRGIGGNTIYF,TGTGCCAGCTCACCTCGGGGGATCGGTGGAAACACCATATATTTT
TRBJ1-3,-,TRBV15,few,CATQDGSSGNTIYF,TGTGCCACCCAGGACGGGTCCTCTGGAAACACCATATATTTT
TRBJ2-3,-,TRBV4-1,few,CASRPPRTDTQYF,TGCGCCAGCAGGCCCCCTAGAACAGATACGCAGTATTTT
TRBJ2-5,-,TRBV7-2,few,CASSLGPGAVTQYF,TGTGCCAGCAGCTTAGGGCCTGGTGCCGTGACCCAGTACTTC
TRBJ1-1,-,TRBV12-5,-,CASGGTGRAEAFF,TGTGCTAGTGGGGGGACCGGGAGGGCTGAAGCTTTCTTT
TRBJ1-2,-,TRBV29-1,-,CSGTELYGYTF,TGCAGCGGGACAGAGCTTTATGGCTACACCTTC
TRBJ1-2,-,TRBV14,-,CASSQDLGDFWGYTF,TGTGCCAGCAGCCAAGACCTGGGGGACTTTTGGGGCTACACCTTC
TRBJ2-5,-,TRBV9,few,CASSVTGSQETQYF,TGTGCCAGCAGCGTTACAGGTTCCCAAGAGACCCAGTACTTC
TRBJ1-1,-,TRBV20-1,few,CSASQTGPEAFF,TGCAGTGCTAGCCAAACAGGCCCAGAAGCTTTCTTT
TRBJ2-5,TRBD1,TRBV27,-,CASSLSSAGGYQETQYF,TGTGCCAGCAGTTTATCCTCGGCAGGGGGCTACCAAGAGACCCAGTACTTC
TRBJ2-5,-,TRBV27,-,CASSFSSAPRDAQYF,TGTGCCAGCAGTTTCTCCAGCGCGCCTCGGGATGCCCAGTACTTC
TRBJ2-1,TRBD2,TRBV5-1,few,CASSRRLAGDGRAGVGSYNEQFF,TGCGCCAGCAGCCGAAGACTAGCGGGAGATGGGAGAGCTGGGGTGGGCTCCTACAATGAGCAGTTCTTC
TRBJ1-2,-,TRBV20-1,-,CSAKPGRKPGGYTF,TGCAGTGCTAAACCGGGACGAAAGCCGGGCGGCTACACCTTC
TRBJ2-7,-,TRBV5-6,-,CASSSRSGLYEQYF,TGTGCCAGCAGCTCCCGAAGCGGGCTATACGAGCAGTACTTC
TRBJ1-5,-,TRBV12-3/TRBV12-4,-,CASSLSSGVGNQPQHF,TGTGCCAGCAGTTTAAGTTCAGGGGTTGGCAATCAGCCCCAGCATTTT
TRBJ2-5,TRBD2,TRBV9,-,CASSGALNKRGEETQYF,TGTGCCAGCAGTGGCGCCCTGAATAAGCGGGGGGAGGAGACCCAGTACTTC
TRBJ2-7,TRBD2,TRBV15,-,CATSRDGTSVYEQYF,TGTGCCACCAGCAGAGATGGTACTAGCGTCTACGAGCAGTACTTC
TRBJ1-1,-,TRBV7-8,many,CASSFSRTEAFF,TGTGCCAGCAGCTTCAGTCGTACTGAAGCTTTCTTT
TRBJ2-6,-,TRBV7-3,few,CASSSQASGANVLTF,TGTGCCAGCAGCTCTCAGGCTTCTGGGGCCAACGTCCTGACTTTC
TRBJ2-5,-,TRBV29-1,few,CSFPSFEETQYF,TGCTCCTTTCCCAGCTTCGAAGAGACCCAGTACTTC
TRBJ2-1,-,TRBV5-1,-,CASSVNDAGRDTEQFF,TGCGCCAGCAGCGTCAACGACGCAGGGCGCGATACTGAGCAGTTCTTC
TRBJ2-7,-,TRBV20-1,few,CSAQGSRAYEQYF,TGCAGTGCCCAGGGTTCTAGGGCCTACGAGCAGTACTTC
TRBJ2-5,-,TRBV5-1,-,CASSESRGSETQYF,TGCGCCAGCAGCGAATCGAGGGGGTCGGAGACCCAGTACTTC
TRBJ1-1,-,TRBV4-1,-,CASSQEGTTAFFAEAFF,TGCGCCAGCAGCCAAGAGGGTACGACGGCTTTTTTCGCTGAAGCTTTCTTT
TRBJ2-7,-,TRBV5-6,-,CASSDNDPWRDLYEQYF,TGTGCCAGCAGCGACAACGACCCCTGGCGGGACCTCTACGAGCAGTACTTC
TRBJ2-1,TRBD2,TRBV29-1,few,CSVEVAGVGDEQFF,TGCAGCGTTGAAGTAGCGGGAGTCGGGGATGAGCAGTTCTTC
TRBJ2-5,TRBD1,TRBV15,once,CATSRDRGWTGLTLETQYF,TGTGCCACCAGCAGAGATAGAGGATGGACAGGGTTGACTCTTGAGACCCAGTACTTC
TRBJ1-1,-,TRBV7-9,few,CASFVGGSAFF,TGTGCCAGCTTTGTGGGAGGGTCGGCTTTCTTT
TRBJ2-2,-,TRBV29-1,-,CSGYGDTGELFF,TGCAGCGGTTACGGGGACACCGGGGAGCTGTTTTTT
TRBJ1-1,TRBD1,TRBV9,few,CASSQGGDRGTEAFF,TGTGCCAGCAGCCAAGGGGGGGACAGGGGCACTGAAGCTTTCTTT
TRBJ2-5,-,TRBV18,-,CASSPPQGPVLGTQYF,TGTGCCAGCTCACCACCGCAGGGGCCCGTCCTAGGGACCCAGTACTTC
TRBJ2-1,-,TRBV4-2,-,CASSQGLGREQFF,TGTGCCAGCAGCCAAGGCCTGGGGCGTGAGCAGTTCTTC